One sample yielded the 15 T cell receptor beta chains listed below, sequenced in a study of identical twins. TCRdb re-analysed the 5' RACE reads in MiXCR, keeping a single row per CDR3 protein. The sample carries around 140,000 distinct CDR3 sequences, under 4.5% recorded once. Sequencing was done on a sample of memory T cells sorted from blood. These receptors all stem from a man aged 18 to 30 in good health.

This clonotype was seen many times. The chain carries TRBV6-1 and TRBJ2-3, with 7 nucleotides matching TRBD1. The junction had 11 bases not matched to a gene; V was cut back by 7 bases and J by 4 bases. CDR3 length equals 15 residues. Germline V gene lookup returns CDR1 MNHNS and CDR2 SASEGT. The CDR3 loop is CASNLDRAYADTQYF. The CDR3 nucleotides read TGTGCCAGCAACCTCGACAGGGCCTATGCAGATACGCAGTATTTT.

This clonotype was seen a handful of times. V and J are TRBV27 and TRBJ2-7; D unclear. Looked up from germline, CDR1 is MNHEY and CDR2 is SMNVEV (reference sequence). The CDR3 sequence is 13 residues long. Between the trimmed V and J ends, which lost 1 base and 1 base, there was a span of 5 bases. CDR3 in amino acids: CASSLYASYEQYF. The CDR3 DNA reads TGTGCCAGCAGTTTATACGCATCCTACGAGCAGTACTTC.

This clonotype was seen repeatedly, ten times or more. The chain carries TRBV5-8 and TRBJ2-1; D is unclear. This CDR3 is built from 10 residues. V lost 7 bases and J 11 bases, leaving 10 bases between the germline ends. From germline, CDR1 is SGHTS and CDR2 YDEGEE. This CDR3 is CASGPSKQFF. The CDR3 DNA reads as TGTGCCAGCGGACCATCTAAGCAGTTCTTC.

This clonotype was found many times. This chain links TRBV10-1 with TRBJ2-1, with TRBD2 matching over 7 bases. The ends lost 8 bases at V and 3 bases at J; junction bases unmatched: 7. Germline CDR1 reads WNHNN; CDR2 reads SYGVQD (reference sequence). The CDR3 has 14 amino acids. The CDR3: CASSGSGYYNEQFF. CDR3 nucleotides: TGCGCCAGCTCTGGTAGCGGGTACTACAATGAGCAGTTCTTC.

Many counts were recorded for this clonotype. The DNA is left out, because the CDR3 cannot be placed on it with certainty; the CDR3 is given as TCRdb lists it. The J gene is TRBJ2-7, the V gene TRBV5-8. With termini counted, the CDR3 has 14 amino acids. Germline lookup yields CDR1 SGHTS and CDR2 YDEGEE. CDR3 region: CASSFGPGSYEQYF.

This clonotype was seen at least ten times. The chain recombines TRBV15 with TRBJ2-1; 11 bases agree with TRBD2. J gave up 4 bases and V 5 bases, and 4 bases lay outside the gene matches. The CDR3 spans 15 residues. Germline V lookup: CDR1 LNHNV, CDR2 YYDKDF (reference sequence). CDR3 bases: TGTGCCACCAGCTCGGGACTAGCGGTTTACAATGAGCAGTTCTTC. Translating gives CATSSGLAVYNEQFF. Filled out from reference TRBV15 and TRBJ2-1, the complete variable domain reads DAMVIQNPRYQVTQFGKPVTLSCSQTLNHNVMYWYQQKSSQAPKLLFHYYDKDFNNEADTPDNFQSRRPNTSFCFLDIRSPGLGDTAMYLCATSSGLAVYNEQFFGPGTRLTVL.

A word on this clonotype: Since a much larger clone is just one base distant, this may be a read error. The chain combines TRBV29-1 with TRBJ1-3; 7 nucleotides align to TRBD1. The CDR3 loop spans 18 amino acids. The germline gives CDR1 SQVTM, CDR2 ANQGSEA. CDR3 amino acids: CSVDRGPRRGISGSTIYF. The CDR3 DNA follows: TGCAGCGTTGATAGGGGACCTCGCAGGGGGATCTCTGGAAGCACCATATATTTT.

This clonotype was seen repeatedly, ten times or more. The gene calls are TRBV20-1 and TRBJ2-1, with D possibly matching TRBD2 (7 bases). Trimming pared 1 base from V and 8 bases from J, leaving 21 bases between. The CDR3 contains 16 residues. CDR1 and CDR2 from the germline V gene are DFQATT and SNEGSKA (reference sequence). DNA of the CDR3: TGCAGTGCTAGAGTTACGGGGGGTTATGGGACACATGAGCAGTTCTTC. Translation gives CSARVTGGYGTHEQFF.

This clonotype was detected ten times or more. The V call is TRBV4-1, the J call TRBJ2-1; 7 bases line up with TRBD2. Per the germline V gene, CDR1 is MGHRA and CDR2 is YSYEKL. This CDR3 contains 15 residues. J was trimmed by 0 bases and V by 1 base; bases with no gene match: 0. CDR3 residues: CASSQAGGSYNEQFF. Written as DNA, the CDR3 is TGCGCCAGCAGCCAAGCGGGAGGCTCCTACAATGAGCAGTTCTTC.

CDR3: CASSPGQGNNYEQYF. The CDR3 DNA reads as TGTGCCAGCTCACCGGGACAGGGCAATAACTACGAGCAGTACTTC. The chain uses TRBV18 and TRBJ2-7, with 9 bases fitting TRBD1. Germline loops: CDR1 KGHSH, CDR2 LQKENI. This CDR3 has 15 amino acids. The trim removed 3 bases at V and 3 bases at J, leaving 6 bases unmatched.

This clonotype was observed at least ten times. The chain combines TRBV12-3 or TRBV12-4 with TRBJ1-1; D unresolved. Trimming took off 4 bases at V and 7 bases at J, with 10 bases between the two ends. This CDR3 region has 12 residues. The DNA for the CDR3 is TGTGCCAGCAGTTCGACCCGGATTGAAGCTTTCTTT. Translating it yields CASSSTRIEAFF.

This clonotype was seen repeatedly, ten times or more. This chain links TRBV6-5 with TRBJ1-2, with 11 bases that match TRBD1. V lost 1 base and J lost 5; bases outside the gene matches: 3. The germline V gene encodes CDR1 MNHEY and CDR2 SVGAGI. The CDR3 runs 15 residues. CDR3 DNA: TGTGCCAGCAGTTACTTCGGGACAGGGGGGTATGGCTACACCTTC. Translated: CASSYFGTGGYGYTF.

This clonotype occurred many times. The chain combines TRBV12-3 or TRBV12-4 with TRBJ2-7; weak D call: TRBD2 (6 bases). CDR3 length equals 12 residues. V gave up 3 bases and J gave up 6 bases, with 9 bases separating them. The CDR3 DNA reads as TGTGCCAGCAGTTTCACCGGGAGCGAGCAGTACGTC. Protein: CASSFTGSEQYV.

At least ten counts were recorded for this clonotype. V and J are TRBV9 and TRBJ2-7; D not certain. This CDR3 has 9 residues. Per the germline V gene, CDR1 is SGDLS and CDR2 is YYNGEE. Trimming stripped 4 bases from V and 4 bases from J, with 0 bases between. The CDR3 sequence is CASSYEQYF. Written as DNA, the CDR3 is TGTGCCAGCAGCTACGAGCAGTACTTC.

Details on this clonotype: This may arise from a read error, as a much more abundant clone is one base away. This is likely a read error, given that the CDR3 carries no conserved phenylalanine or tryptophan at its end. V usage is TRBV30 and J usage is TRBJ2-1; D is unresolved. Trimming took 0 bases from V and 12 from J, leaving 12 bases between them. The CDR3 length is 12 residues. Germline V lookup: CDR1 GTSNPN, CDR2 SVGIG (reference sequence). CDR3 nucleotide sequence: TGTGCCTGGAGTGTACAGTCCCATAGGCAGTTCCTC. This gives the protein CAWSVQSHRQFL.